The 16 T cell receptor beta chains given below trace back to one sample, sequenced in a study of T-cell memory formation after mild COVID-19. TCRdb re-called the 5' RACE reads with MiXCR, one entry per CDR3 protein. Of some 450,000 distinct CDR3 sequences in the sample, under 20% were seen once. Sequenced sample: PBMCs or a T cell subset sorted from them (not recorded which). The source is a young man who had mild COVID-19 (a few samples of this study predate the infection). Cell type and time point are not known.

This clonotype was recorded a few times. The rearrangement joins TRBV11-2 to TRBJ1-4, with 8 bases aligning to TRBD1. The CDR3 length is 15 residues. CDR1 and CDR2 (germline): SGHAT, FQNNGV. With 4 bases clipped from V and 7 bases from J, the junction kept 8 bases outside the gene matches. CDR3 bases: TGTGCCAGCAGCTCCATCAGGGGGCGAGGTGAAAAACTGTTTTTT. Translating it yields CASSSIRGRGEKLFF.

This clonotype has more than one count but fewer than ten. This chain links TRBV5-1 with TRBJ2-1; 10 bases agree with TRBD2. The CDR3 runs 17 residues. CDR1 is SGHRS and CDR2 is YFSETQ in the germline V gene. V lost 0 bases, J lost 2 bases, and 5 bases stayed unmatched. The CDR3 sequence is CASSLVVAGGPYNEQFF. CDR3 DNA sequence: TGCGCCAGCAGCTTGGTAGTAGCGGGGGGTCCCTACAATGAGCAGTTCTTC.

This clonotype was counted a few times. The CDR3 reads CASSYSGGDRKLFF. In DNA form, the CDR3 reads TGTGCCAGCAGTTACTCGGGTGGGGACCGAAAACTGTTTTTT. The chain carries TRBV6-5 and TRBJ1-4; the D gene is possibly TRBD1 (5 bases). CDR3 length: 14 residues. The ends were cut back, 0 bases at V and 10 bases at J, with 12 bases in the middle. CDR1 is MNHEY and CDR2 is SVGAGI in the germline V gene.

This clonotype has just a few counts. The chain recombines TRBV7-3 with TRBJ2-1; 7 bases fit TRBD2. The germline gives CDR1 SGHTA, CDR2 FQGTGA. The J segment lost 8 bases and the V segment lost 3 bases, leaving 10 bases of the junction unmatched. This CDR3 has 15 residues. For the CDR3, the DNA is TGTGCCAGCAGCTTGGGGCGGGGGACCGGGGATGAGCAGTTCTTC. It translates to CASSLGRGTGDEQFF.

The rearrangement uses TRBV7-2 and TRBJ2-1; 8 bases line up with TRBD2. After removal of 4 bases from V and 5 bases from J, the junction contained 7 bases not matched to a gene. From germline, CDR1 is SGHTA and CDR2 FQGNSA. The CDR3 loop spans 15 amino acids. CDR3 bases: TGTGCCAGCAGCTCCGCGGGGGGTGGCCACAATGAGCAGTTCTTC. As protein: CASSSAGGGHNEQFF.

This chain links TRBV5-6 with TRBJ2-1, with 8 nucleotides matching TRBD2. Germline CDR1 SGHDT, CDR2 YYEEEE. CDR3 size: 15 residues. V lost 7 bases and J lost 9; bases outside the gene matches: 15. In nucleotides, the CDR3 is TGTGCCAGCGGGCCAGGAGCGGGGGCGGTGAGTGAGCAGTTCTTC. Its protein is CASGPGAGAVSEQFF.

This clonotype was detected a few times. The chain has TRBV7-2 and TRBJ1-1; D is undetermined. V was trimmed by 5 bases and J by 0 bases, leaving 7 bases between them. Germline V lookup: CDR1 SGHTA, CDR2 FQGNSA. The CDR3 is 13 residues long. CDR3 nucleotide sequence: TGTGCCAGCAGCCCGGTGGTGAACACTGAAGCTTTCTTT. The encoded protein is CASSPVVNTEAFF.

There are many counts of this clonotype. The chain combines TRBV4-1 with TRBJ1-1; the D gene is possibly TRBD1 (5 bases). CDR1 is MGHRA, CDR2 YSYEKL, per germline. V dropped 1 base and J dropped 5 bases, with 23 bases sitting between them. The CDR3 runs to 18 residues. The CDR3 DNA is TGCGCCAGCAGCCAAGTCGGTGGCCCGGGAGGGGTAGGGACTGAAGCTTTCTTT. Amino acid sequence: CASSQVGGPGGVGTEAFF.

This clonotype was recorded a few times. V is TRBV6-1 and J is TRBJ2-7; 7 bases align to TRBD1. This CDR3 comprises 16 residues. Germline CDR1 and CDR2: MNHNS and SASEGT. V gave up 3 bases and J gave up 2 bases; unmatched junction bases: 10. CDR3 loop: CASSDAGTATTYEQYV. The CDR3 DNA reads TGTGCCAGCAGTGACGCCGGGACAGCAACAACCTACGAGCAGTACGTC.

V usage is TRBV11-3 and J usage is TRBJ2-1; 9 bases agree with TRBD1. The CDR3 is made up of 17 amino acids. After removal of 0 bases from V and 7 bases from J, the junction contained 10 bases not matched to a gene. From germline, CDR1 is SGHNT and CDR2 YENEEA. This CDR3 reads CASSLEIYGQGKNEQFF. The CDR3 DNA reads TGTGCCAGCAGCTTAGAAATATACGGACAGGGGAAGAATGAGCAGTTCTTC.

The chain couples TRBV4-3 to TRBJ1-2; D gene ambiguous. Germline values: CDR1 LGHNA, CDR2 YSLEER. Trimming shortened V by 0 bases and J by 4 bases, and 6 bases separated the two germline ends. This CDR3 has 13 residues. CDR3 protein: CASSQDWSYGYTF. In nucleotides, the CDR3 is TGCGCCAGCAGCCAAGATTGGAGCTATGGCTACACCTTC.

The CDR3 sequence is CASSPRVAGIQETQYF. DNA for the CDR3: TGTGCCAGCAGTCCCCGCGTAGCGGGCATCCAAGAGACCCAGTACTTC. This chain joins TRBV2 and TRBJ2-5; 7 bases line up with TRBD2. CDR1 is SNHLY and CDR2 is FYNNEI in the germline V gene. The CDR3 consists of 16 residues. V shed 5 bases and J 1 base; nucleotides not matched to a gene: 10.

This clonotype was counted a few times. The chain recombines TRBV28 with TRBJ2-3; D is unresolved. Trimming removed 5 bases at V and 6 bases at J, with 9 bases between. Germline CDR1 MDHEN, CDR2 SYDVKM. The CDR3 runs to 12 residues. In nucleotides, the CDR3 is TGTGCCAGCAGTCCCCTCTTCGATACGCAGTATTTT. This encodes CASSPLFDTQYF.

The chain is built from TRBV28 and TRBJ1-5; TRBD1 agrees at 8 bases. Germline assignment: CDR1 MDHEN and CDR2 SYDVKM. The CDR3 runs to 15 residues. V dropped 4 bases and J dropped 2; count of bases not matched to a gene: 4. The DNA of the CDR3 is TGTGCCAGCAGTTCAGGGGGCGAAGGCAATCAGCCCCAGCATTTT. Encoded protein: CASSSGGEGNQPQHF.

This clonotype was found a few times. CDR3 bases: TGCGCCAGCAGCGCGGGACAGGGGGGATACAATGAGCAGTTCTTC. Protein product: CASSAGQGGYNEQFF. This chain links TRBV5-1 with TRBJ2-1; 11 nucleotides align to TRBD1. The ends lost 4 bases at V and 4 bases at J; junction bases unmatched: 4. The CDR3 runs 15 residues. Germline V CDR1 and CDR2: SGHRS, YFSETQ.

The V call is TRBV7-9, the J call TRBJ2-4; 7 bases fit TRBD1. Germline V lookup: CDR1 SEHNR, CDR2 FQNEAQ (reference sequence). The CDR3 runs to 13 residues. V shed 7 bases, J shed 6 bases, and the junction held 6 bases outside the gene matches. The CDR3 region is CASTSGQLNIQYF. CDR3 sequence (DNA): TGTGCCAGCACCTCGGGACAGCTAAACATTCAGTACTTC.